A selection of T cell receptor beta chains follows, all from one sample in a study of OX40 agonist ivuxolimab in advanced cancers. Using immunoSEQ multiplex PCR, the repertoire was profiled, and TCRdb retains in-frame clones only, with some absent. The table lists tens of thousands of clones, roughly nine tenths of them singletons, with 4.8% in the top ten. Sequences were derived from CD4+ or CD8+ T cells sorted from blood, sampled in a trial of the OX40 agonist ivuxolimab. The origin of the receptors is an adult with an advanced solid tumor such as melanoma, head and neck, liver or kidney cancer. Both conserved end residues are part of each CDR3. The order of the fields is J gene, V gene, D gene, clone size, CDR3 protein, CDR3 DNA. A D gene is named only where the DNA matches it firmly. Expanded clones are given a class, and other clones once, few, many or no size at all.

>TRBJ2-2|TRBV19|NA|NA
CASSIGGGTSTGELFF
TGTGCCAGTAGTATAGGGGGGGGCACCAGCACCGGGGAGCTGTTTTTT
>TRBJ1-2|TRBV19|TRBD1|medium-sized
CASSVPGQSLGYTF
TGTGCCAGTAGTGTCCCGGGACAGTCTCTTGGCTACACCTTC
>TRBJ1-5|TRBV5-4|TRBD1|NA
CASSQDRNQPQHF
TGTGCCAGCAGCCAGGACAGGAATCAGCCCCAGCATTTT
>TRBJ1-5|TRBV28|NA|once
CASSLSGRTQPQHF
TGTGCCAGCAGTTTATCTGGACGGACTCAGCCCCAGCATTTT
>TRBJ1-1|TRBV28|NA|NA
CASSLARVDAFF
TGTGCCAGCAGTTTAGCGAGGGTGGATGCTTTCTTT
>TRBJ1-2|TRBV11-3|NA|NA
CASSLEARGGYTF
TGTGCCAGCAGCTTAGAGGCCAGGGGTGGCTACACCTTC
>TRBJ1-1|TRBV18|TRBD1|NA
CASSPAHRGPLNTEAFF
TGTGCCAGCTCACCGGCCCACAGGGGACCCCTAAACACTGAAGCTTTCTTT
>TRBJ1-5|TRBV19|TRBD1|once
CASSLGQYGQPQHF
TGTGCCAGTTCCCTGGGACAGTACGGTCAGCCCCAGCATTTT
>TRBJ1-1|TRBV14|TRBD1|NA
CASPPGGNTEAFF
TGTGCCAGCCCCCCAGGGGGAAACACTGAAGCTTTCTTT
>TRBJ2-5|TRBV7-6|NA|NA
CASSLGSSSIPWGETQYF
TGTGCCAGCAGCTTAGGGTCTAGCTCAATCCCCTGGGGAGAGACCCAGTACTTC
>TRBJ2-3|TRBV18|NA|NA
CASSRDGTTDTQYF
TGTGCCAGCTCCCGGGACGGAACCACAGATACGCAGTATTTT
>TRBJ1-3|TRBV4-2|NA|NA
CASSQDLDGDSGNTIYF
TGTGCCAGCAGCCAAGACTTAGACGGTGACTCTGGAAACACCATATATTTT
>TRBJ1-1|TRBV7-2|NA|NA
CASSRRANTEAFF
TGTGCCAGCAGCCGGAGGGCCAACACTGAAGCTTTCTTT
>TRBJ1-5|TRBV19|NA|NA
CASSMSFGQTSDSNQPQHF
TGTGCCAGTAGTATGTCCTTCGGACAGACATCAGATAGCAATCAGCCCCAGCATTTT
>TRBJ2-3|TRBV28|NA|NA
CASSSAASVGFTDTQYF
TGTGCCAGCAGTTCAGCCGCTTCTGTGGGGTTCACAGATACGCAGTATTTT
>TRBJ1-3|TRBV20-1|NA|NA
CSARGGNTIYF
TGCAGTGCTAGAGGCGGAAACACCATATATTTT
>TRBJ1-2|TRBV28|TRBD1|NA
CASSSARTGGTYGYTF
TGTGCCAGCAGTTCCGCAAGGACAGGGGGGACCTATGGCTACACCTTC
>TRBJ1-5|TRBV11-1|NA|NA
CASSPGGNQPQHF
TGTGCCAGCAGCCCAGGTGGGAATCAGCCCCAGCATTTT
>TRBJ2-3|TRBV18|TRBD1|once
CASSPSLGTGVDTQYF
TGTGCCAGCTCACCATCGTTGGGGACAGGGGTAGATACGCAGTATTTT
>TRBJ2-7|TRBV19|NA|NA
CASSSSGPSYEQYF
TGTGCCAGTAGTAGCTCCGGGCCCTCCTACGAGCAGTACTTC
>TRBJ1-3|TRBV9|TRBD1|once
CASSVAGTASGNTIYF
TGTGCCAGCAGCGTGGCCGGGACAGCCTCTGGAAACACCATATATTTT
>TRBJ2-5|TRBV10-3|NA|NA
CAISEGAQETQYF
TGTGCCATCAGTGAGGGGGCGCAAGAGACCCAGTACTTC
>TRBJ2-1|TRBV2|NA|NA
CASSPMGNEQFF
TGTGCCAGCAGTCCTATGGGCAATGAGCAGTTCTTC
>TRBJ2-7|TRBV30|TRBD2|once
CAWSGTSLYEQYF
TGTGCCTGGAGTGGGACTAGCCTATACGAGCAGTACTTC
>TRBJ2-6|TRBV4-2|NA|NA
CASSQKQGLFSGANVLTF
TGTGCCAGCAGCCAAAAACAGGGACTCTTCTCTGGGGCCAACGTCCTGACTTTC
>TRBJ1-1|TRBV6-5|NA|NA
CASSSRNTEAFF
TGTGCCAGCAGCTCAAGGAACACTGAAGCTTTCTTT
>TRBJ1-2|TRBV4-2|NA|NA
CASSQAHDRYGYTF
TGTGCCAGCAGCCAAGCCCACGACAGATATGGCTACACCTTC
>TRBJ2-7|TRBV4-1|NA|NA
CASSGGQDQPHEQYF
TGCGCCAGCAGCGGAGGGCAGGACCAGCCCCACGAGCAGTACTTC
>TRBJ2-2|TRBV11-3|TRBD2|NA
CASSTSGKGIGELFF
TGTGCCAGCAGCACTAGCGGGAAGGGCATAGGGGAGCTGTTTTTT
>TRBJ2-6|TRBV19|NA|NA
CASSMPRVGANVLTF
TGTGCCAGTAGTATGCCAAGGGTTGGGGCCAACGTCCTGACTTTC
>TRBJ1-5|TRBV15|NA|NA
CATSRDQQVGQPQHF
TGTGCCACCAGCAGAGATCAACAGGTGGGTCAGCCCCAGCATTTT
>TRBJ2-5|TRBV28|TRBD2|NA
CASSSAGRSQETQYF
TGTGCCAGCAGTTCGGCCGGGAGGAGCCAAGAGACCCAGTACTTC
>TRBJ1-1|TRBV5-1|TRBD1|NA
CASSIDRGLGAFF
TGCGCCAGCAGTATCGACAGGGGGCTGGGTGCTTTCTTT
>TRBJ1-6|TRBV2|TRBD1|NA
CASSDWDSTSPLHF
TGTGCCAGCAGTGACTGGGACAGCACGTCACCCCTCCACTTT
>TRBJ2-3|TRBV27|TRBD1|NA
CASSFGTENTDTQYF
TGTGCCAGCAGTTTTGGGACAGAAAACACAGATACGCAGTATTTT
>TRBJ1-4|TRBV7-8|NA|NA
CASSPSGGNEKLFF
TGTGCCAGCAGCCCATCCGGGGGTAATGAAAAACTGTTTTTT
>TRBJ1-2|TRBV7-2|TRBD1|NA
CASSLAAGTDYGYTF
TGTGCCAGCAGCTTAGCGGCCGGGACAGACTATGGCTACACCTTC
>TRBJ1-1|TRBV11-3|NA|NA
CASSPGNMNTEAFF
TGTGCCAGCAGCCCAGGCAACATGAACACTGAAGCTTTCTTT
>TRBJ1-6|TRBV5-1|NA|once
CASSLAEGARSPLHF
TGCGCCAGCAGCTTGGCCGAGGGAGCTAGGTCACCCCTCCACTTT
>TRBJ1-1|TRBV19|NA|NA
CASSIARDTEAFF
TGTGCCAGTAGTATAGCCCGGGACACTGAAGCTTTCTTT
>TRBJ2-1|TRBV2|TRBD2|NA
CASSERGLAGNEQFF
TGTGCCAGCAGTGAACGGGGACTAGCGGGGAATGAGCAGTTCTTC
>TRBJ2-2|TRBV7-3|TRBD2|NA
CASSPPGGTGELFF
TGTGCCAGCAGCCCGCCGGGGGGAACCGGGGAGCTGTTTTTT
>TRBJ1-5|TRBV28|NA|NA
CASSTPGSEGPQHF
TGTGCCAGCAGCACTCCGGGCTCAGAGGGGCCCCAGCATTTT
>TRBJ2-3|TRBV6-5|NA|few
CASSYRGGGTDTQYF
TGTGCCAGCAGTTACAGGGGCGGTGGCACAGATACGCAGTATTTT
>TRBJ2-5|TRBV9|TRBD2|NA
CASSKREAETQYF
TGTGCCAGCAGCAAGCGGGAGGCAGAGACCCAGTACTTC